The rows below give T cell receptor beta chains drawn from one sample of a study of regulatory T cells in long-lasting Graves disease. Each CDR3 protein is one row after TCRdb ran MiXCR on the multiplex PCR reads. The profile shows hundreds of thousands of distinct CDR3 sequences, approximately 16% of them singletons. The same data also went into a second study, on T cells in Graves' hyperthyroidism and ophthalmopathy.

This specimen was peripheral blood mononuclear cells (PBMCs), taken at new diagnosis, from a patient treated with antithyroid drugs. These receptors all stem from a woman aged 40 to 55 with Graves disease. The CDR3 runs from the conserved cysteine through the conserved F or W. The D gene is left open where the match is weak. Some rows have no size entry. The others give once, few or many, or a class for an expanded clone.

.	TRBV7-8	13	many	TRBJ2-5	CASSWGEQETQYF	TGTGCCAGCAGCTGGGGGGAGCAAGAGACCCAGTACTTC
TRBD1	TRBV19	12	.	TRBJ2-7	CASSQDRAEQYF	TGTGCAAGTAGCCAAGACAGGGCCGAGCAGTACTTC
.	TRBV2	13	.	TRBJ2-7	CASSYTETYGQYF	TGTGCCAGCAGTTACACAGAGACCTACGGGCAGTACTTC
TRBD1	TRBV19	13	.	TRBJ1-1	CASSPTGSTEAFF	TGTGCCAGTAGCCCGACAGGGAGCACTGAAGCTTTCTTT
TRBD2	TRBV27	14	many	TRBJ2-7	CASSLQRGPYEQYF	TGTGCCAGCAGTCTCCAGCGGGGGCCCTACGAGCAGTACTTC
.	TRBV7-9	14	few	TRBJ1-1	CASTLRGGGTEAFF	TGTGCCAGCACCCTAAGGGGGGGTGGGACTGAAGCTTTCTTT
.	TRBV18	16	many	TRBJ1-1	CASSTAPRTVSTEAFF	TGTGCCAGCTCCACAGCGCCCAGGACAGTCAGCACTGAAGCTTTCTTT
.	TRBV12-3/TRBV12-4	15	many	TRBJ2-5	CASRPSPGVGETQYF	TGTGCCAGCAGGCCCTCCCCGGGAGTGGGTGAGACCCAGTACTTC
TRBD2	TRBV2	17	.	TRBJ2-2	CASRGTSGTSNTGELFF	TGTGCCAGCAGGGGGACTAGCGGGACCTCGAACACCGGGGAGCTGTTTTTT
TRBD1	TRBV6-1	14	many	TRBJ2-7	CASSDLTGGDEQYF	TGTGCCAGCAGTGACCTGACAGGGGGCGACGAGCAGTACTTC
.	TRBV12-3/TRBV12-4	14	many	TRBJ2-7	CASSRTGTVYEQYF	TGTGCCAGCAGCAGAACCGGGACGGTCTACGAGCAGTACTTC
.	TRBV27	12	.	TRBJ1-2	CASSAGVNGYTF	TGTGCCAGCAGTGCAGGGGTTAATGGCTACACCTTC
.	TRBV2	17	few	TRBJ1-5	CASSGLWVGQSNQPQHF	TGTGCCAGCAGTGGGCTTTGGGTCGGACAGAGCAATCAGCCCCAGCATTTT
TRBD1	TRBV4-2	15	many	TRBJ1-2	CASSQSSQGEYGYTF	TGTGCCAGCAGCCAAAGTTCCCAGGGGGAATATGGCTACACCTTC
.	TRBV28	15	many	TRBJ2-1	CASSEEGGNRNEQFF	TGTGCCAGCAGTGAGGAGGGGGGGAATCGTAATGAGCAGTTCTTC
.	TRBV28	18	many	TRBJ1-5	CASSSHVGFWDSNQPQHF	TGTGCCAGCAGTTCCCACGTGGGGTTTTGGGATAGCAATCAGCCCCAGCATTTT
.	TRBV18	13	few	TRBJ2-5	CASSPARQETQYF	TGTGCCAGCTCACCAGCAAGACAAGAGACCCAGTACTTC
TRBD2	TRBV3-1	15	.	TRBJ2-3	CASSQVLLAGDAQYF	TGTGCCAGCAGCCAAGTACTTCTAGCGGGGGATGCGCAGTATTTT
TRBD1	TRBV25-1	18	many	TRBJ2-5	CASNNEAPGGAQGETQYF	TGTGCCAGCAACAACGAGGCCCCAGGGGGCGCTCAGGGAGAGACCCAGTACTTC
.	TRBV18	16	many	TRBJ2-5	CASSPPRSGTQETQYF	TGTGCCAGCTCACCACCGAGGAGCGGGACACAAGAGACCCAGTACTTC
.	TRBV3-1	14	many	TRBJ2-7	CASMTSTSSYEQYF	TGTGCCAGCATGACTTCCACGAGCTCCTACGAGCAGTACTTC
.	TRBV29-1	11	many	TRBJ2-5	CSVELGGTQYF	TGCAGCGTAGAGCTGGGAGGGACCCAGTACTTC
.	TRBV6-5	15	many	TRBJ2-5	CASSYLSGNQETQYF	TGTGCCAGCAGTTACTTATCCGGGAATCAAGAGACCCAGTACTTC
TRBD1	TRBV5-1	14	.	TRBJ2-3	CASSPWTGTDTQYF	TGCGCCAGCAGCCCCTGGACAGGGACAGATACGCAGTATTTT
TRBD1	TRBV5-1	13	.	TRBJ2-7	CASSLVQGGEQYF	TGCGCCAGCAGCTTGGTACAGGGGGGCGAGCAGTACTTC
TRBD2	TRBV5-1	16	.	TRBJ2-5	CASSVGYRLAEETQYF	TGCGCCAGCAGCGTTGGGTACCGACTAGCGGAAGAGACCCAGTACTTC
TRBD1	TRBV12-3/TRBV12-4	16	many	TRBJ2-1	CASSTRQGSPYNEQFF	TGTGCCAGCAGTACAAGACAGGGTTCCCCCTACAATGAGCAGTTCTTC
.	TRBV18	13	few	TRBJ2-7	CASSLSRDNEQYF	TGTGCCAGCTCCTTATCACGAGATAACGAGCAGTACTTC